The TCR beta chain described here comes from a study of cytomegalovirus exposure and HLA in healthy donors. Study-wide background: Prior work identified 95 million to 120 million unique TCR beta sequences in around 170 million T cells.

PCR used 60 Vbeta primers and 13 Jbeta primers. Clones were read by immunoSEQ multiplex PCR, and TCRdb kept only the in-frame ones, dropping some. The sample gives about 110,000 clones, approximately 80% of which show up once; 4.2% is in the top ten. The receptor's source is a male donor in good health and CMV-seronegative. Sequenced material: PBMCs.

The CDR3 nucleotides are TGTGCCAGCAGCTTTGATCCCGGGACAGGTTACGAGCAGTACTTC. It translates to CASSFDPGTGYEQYF. The chain employs TRBV7-6 and TRBJ2-7; 8 bases line up with TRBD1. CDR1 and CDR2 (germline): SGHVS, FNYEAQ. The V and J ends lost 3 bases and 4 bases, in that order; junction bases with no gene match: 8. The CDR3 sequence is 15 residues long.